The rows below give T cell receptor beta chains drawn from one sample of a study of shared clonotypes between healthy human individuals. TCRdb keeps only in-frame clones here, not all; method: immunoSEQ multiplex PCR. The sample has fewer than 1.6 million clones, less than 99% seen once. The sequencing sample was made of naive CD4+ T cells sorted from blood. These receptors were collected from a young man in good health. Each CDR3 is given with its conserved first and last residue. A D gene is named only where the DNA matches it firmly. For some rows the clone size is stated as once, few or many, or as a class when expanded; others skip it.

v_call,d_call,j_call,clone_size,cdr3_nt,cdr3_aa
TRBV6-5,.,TRBJ1-1,.,TGTGCCAGCAGTTACTCGCGTGACAGGACTGGGGCTTTCTTT,CASSYSRDRTGAFF
TRBV6-1,TRBD1,TRBJ2-5,.,TGTGCCAGCAGTGAAGCGGGACAGGGCGAGACCCAGTACTTC,CASSEAGQGETQYF
TRBV14,.,TRBJ2-1,.,TGTGCCAGCAGCCCCCTAAGATACAATGAGCAGTTCTTC,CASSPLRYNEQFF
TRBV9,.,TRBJ1-5,.,TGTGCCAGCAGCCCTTCGGAGGCGGGGCTGCGCCAGCCCCAGCATTTT,CASSPSEAGLRQPQHF
TRBV6-6,.,TRBJ1-1,.,TGTGCCAGCAGTCGAGACAGGAGCACTGAAGCTTTCTTT,CASSRDRSTEAFF
TRBV18,TRBD2,TRBJ2-1,.,TGTGCCAGCTCACTTCTAGCGGAGAGCTCCTACAATGAGCAGTTCTTC,CASSLLAESSYNEQFF
TRBV29-1,.,TRBJ2-2,.,TGCACCGCCGGTTCAGGGTTGAACACCGGGGAGCTGTTTTTT,CTAGSGLNTGELFF
TRBV30,.,TRBJ1-1,.,TGTGCCTGGAGTGTAGGGGGGCCTGAAGCTTTCTTT,CAWSVGGPEAFF
TRBV29-1,.,TRBJ2-7,.,TGCAGCGTAGTCCCCGCGACGTTGTACTCCGAGCAGTACTTC,CSVVPATLYSEQYF
TRBV10-1,.,TRBJ1-5,.,TGCGCCAGCAGTCTCGGGCGGGATCAGCCCCAGCATTTT,CASSLGRDQPQHF
TRBV27,TRBD2,TRBJ2-7,.,TGTGCCAGCAGTTCTCGGGGAGGGCCCTACGAGCAGTACTTC,CASSSRGGPYEQYF
TRBV5-4,.,TRBJ2-5,.,TGTGCCAGCAGCTTGGGTCAGATAGTTGGAGAGACCCAGTACTTC,CASSLGQIVGETQYF
TRBV7-2,TRBD2,TRBJ2-3,.,TGTGCCAGCAGCCATAGCGGGAGTTCGCAGTATTTT,CASSHSGSSQYF
TRBV27,TRBD2,TRBJ2-1,.,TGTGCCAGCGGAACATTCCTAGCGGGAGCAGGCAATGAGCAGTTCTTC,CASGTFLAGAGNEQFF
TRBV9,.,TRBJ2-3,.,TGTGCCAGCAGCGCATACCATACCGTGGATACGCAGTATTTT,CASSAYHTVDTQYF
TRBV6-1,.,TRBJ2-7,once,TGTGCCAGCAGTGGGCCCGGACTTCCCCACGAGCAGTACTTC,CASSGPGLPHEQYF
TRBV6-5,.,TRBJ1-2,.,TGTGCCAGCAGCCACGAGGGCGTCCATGGCTACACCTTC,CASSHEGVHGYTF
TRBV7-9,TRBD2,TRBJ2-6,.,TGTGCCAGCTGCCTGGCGGGGACTATGATTGGTTCTGGGGCCAACGTCCTGACTTTC,CASCLAGTMIGSGANVLTF
TRBV5-1,.,TRBJ2-1,.,TGCGCCAGCAGCGCAAACTCCTACAATGAGCAGTTCTTC,CASSANSYNEQFF